The clone carrying this T cell receptor beta chain was observed many times. Germline V gene sequence: CDR1 SGHRS, CDR2 YFSETQ. Trimming stripped 1 base from V and 1 base from J, with 12 bases between. The CDR3 covers 16 residues. These data come from a study of identical twins. TCRdb analysed the 5' RACE reads with MiXCR anew, one entry per CDR3 protein. Of approximately 600,000 distinct CDR3 sequences listed, 7.5% to 10% were seen once; the top ten hold under 3%. This sample was also put to use in a study of yellow fever vaccine responses in identical twins. Per that study: Twins reportedly mounted vaccine T cell responses that seemed partly convergent, partly personalized.

The chain links TRBV5-1 to TRBJ2-1; the D gene is possibly TRBD1 (6 bases). Material: PBMCs. This clonotype was obtained from a woman between 18 and 30 years old in good health. The CDR3, as DNA: TGCGCCAGCAGCTTGTCCCCAGGGGTTTCCTACAATGAGCAGTTCTTC. It yields the protein CASSLSPGVSYNEQFF.